What follows is one TCR beta chain and its context. Germline CDR1 is MNHEY and CDR2 is SVGAGI. The CDR3 totals 15 residues. V shed 7 bases and J 5 bases; nucleotides not matched to a gene: 9. In the study's own analysis: Reference gene primers were amplified, and this amplification served to estimate nucleated cell counts. Method: immunoSEQ multiplex PCR; TCRdb's copy keeps in-frame clones and lacks some. Clone size and the V and J calls come from that table; the DNA yielded D and trimming. The sample holds around 270,000 clones, around nine tenths seen once. This sample is part of a study of blood T cell repertoires in COVID-19. Across the whole study: The cDNA or gDNA used as material had been derived from T cells, B-cell-depleted T cells, or PBMCs.

Sequenced: peripheral blood. This clonotype was obtained from a man between 40 and 49 years old with acute or convalescent COVID-19. This chain connects TRBV6-5 to TRBJ2-1; 9 nucleotides align to TRBD2. Here the CDR3 DNA reads TGTGCCAGCACTCCTATGATAGCGGGAGACAATGAGCAGTTCTTC. It yields the protein CASTPMIAGDNEQFF.